The next 8 T cell receptor beta chains were all read from a single sample in a study of Graves' ophthalmopathy and Graves' hyperthyroidism. From RNA, the CDR3 regions of TCR beta chains were amplified and sequenced. In the first round, RT-PCR was carried out with HTBI primers, and a multiplex PCR formed the second round. TCRdb used MiXCR to reprocess the multiplex PCR reads, holding one entry per CDR3 protein. This sample yields about 700,000 distinct CDR3 sequences, of which 40% are seen a single time; 35% to 55% belongs to the top ten. Sequenced material: peripheral blood. The receptor source for this set is an adult man with Graves' ophthalmopathy.

The chain couples TRBV29-1 to TRBJ1-5; D gene unclear. Germline-derived CDR1 and CDR2 are SQVTM and ANQGSEA. There are 11 residues in the CDR3. Trimming stripped 8 bases from V and 3 bases from J, with 8 bases between. The DNA of the CDR3 is TGCAGCTTGGCAGTCAATCAGCCCCAGCATTTT. Protein: CSLAVNQPQHF.

The V and J genes are TRBV6-5 and TRBJ1-6; 9 bases agree with TRBD1. CDR1 MNHEY and CDR2 SVGAGI come from the germline V gene. The CDR3 loop spans 15 amino acids. Germline trimming cut 4 bases from V and 6 bases from J; bases unmatched to any gene: 4. DNA for the CDR3: TGTGCCAGCAGTTTCCTGGACAGGGGTAATTCACCCCTCCACTTT. It is translated as CASSFLDRGNSPLHF.

CDR3 protein: CASSLGGGAATDTQYF. CDR3 coding DNA: TGTGCCAGCAGCTTAGGTGGGGGAGCGGCTACAGATACGCAGTATTTT. The V gene is TRBV6-5, the J gene TRBJ2-3, with D possibly being TRBD1 or TRBD2 (5 bases each). The CDR3 length is 16 residues. Between the trimmed V and J ends, which lost 6 bases and 3 bases, there was a span of 19 bases. Germline values: CDR1 MNHEY, CDR2 SVGAGI.

Comments on this clonotype: Being one base from a much bigger clone, this may be a read error. The chain combines TRBV20-1 with TRBJ2-7, with D tentatively TRBD1 (6 bases). Germline V lookup: CDR1 DFQATT, CDR2 SNEGSKA (reference sequence). The CDR3 runs to 13 residues. Trimming removed 7 bases from V and 6 bases from J, with 19 bases in between. CDR3 DNA sequence: TGCAGTGTCTTGCACCTGGGGGCCGGCGAGCAGTACTTC. It codes for CSVLHLGAGEQYF.

The chain couples TRBV2 to TRBJ2-2; 8 bases line up with TRBD1. Germline assignment: CDR1 SNHLY and CDR2 FYNNEI. This CDR3 has 16 residues. V lost 3 bases and J lost 4; bases outside the gene matches: 7. The CDR3 spells CASSDTGTGTTGELFF. CDR3 DNA sequence: TGTGCCAGCAGTGACACCGGGACAGGAACCACCGGGGAGCTGTTTTTT.

V usage is TRBV2 and J usage is TRBJ1-2; TRBD1 matches at 10 bases. This CDR3 has 15 amino acids. From germline, CDR1 is SNHLY and CDR2 FYNNEI. Losses at the gene ends were 6 bases for V and 2 bases for J; bases not matched to a gene: 6. In nucleotides, the CDR3 is TGTGCCAGCAGCCAAAGGACAGGGGGAAACTATGGCTACACCTTC. It encodes CASSQRTGGNYGYTF. The full variable domain, with the rest looked up from reference TRBV2 and TRBJ1-2, is EPEVTQTPSHQVTQMGQEVILRCVPISNHLYFYWYRQILGQKVEFLVSFYNNEISEKSEIFDDQFSVERPDGSNFTLKIRSTKLEDSAMYFCASSQRTGGNYGYTFGSGTRLTVV.

The chain uses TRBV9 and TRBJ1-1; weak D call: TRBD1 (6 bases). This CDR3 has 15 residues. From germline, CDR1 is SGDLS and CDR2 YYNGEE. V lost 4 bases and J 1 base, leaving 14 bases between the germline ends. CDR3 bases: TGTGCCAGCAGCCAAGACGGGACAACGAACACTGAAGCTTTCTTT. Its protein is CASSQDGTTNTEAFF.

The chain couples TRBV5-4 to TRBJ1-5; the match to TRBD1 covers 9 bases. V was pared by 2 bases and J by 5 bases, with 5 bases of the junction left unmatched. Germline CDR1 is SGHNT and CDR2 is YYREEE (reference sequence). The CDR3 has 15 residues. The CDR3 sequence: CASSFGTGLDQPQHF. CDR3 DNA: TGTGCCAGCAGCTTCGGGACAGGGTTGGATCAGCCCCAGCATTTT.